Listed below are T cell receptor beta chains from one sample, sequenced in a study of blood T cell repertoires in COVID-19. Clones were read by immunoSEQ multiplex PCR, and TCRdb kept only the in-frame ones, dropping some. The data contain over 45,000 clones, around four fifths of them seen just once; the ten biggest clones take up 6% to 6.5%. The specimen sequenced was peripheral blood. These receptors all stem from an elderly woman with acute or convalescent COVID-19. CDR3s include the opening cysteine and the closing phenylalanine or tryptophan. A D gene is named only where the DNA matches it firmly. Not all rows give a size; the values are once, few, many and, for expanded clones, a class.

J	V	D	size	DNA	CDR3
TRBJ1-6	TRBV2	TRBD1	.	TGTGCCAGCAGGTGGGACAGGGGGGGGAATTCACCCCTCCACTTT	CASRWDRGGNSPLHF
TRBJ2-3	TRBV3-1/TRBV3-2	TRBD2	.	TGTGCCAGCAGCTGGGGCGTAGCGGGGGGGAGCACAGATACGCAGTATTTT	CASSWGVAGGSTDTQYF
TRBJ2-5	TRBV3-1/TRBV3-2	.	.	TGTGCCAGCAGCCATCTTCCCACAGGGGAGGAGGAGACCCAGTACTTC	CASSHLPTGEEETQYF
TRBJ1-5	TRBV6-5	TRBD1	.	TGTGCCAGCAGGCGGATTACAGGGGGGAATCAGCCCCAGCATTTT	CASRRITGGNQPQHF
TRBJ2-1	TRBV29-1	TRBD2	.	TGCAGCGTTGGGGGTGCTAGCGGGGGCGGGAATGAGCAGTTCTTC	CSVGGASGGGNEQFF
TRBJ1-1	TRBV5-6	.	.	TGTGCCAGCAGCCCAGACAAGAACACTGAAGCTTTCTTT	CASSPDKNTEAFF
TRBJ2-7	TRBV5-1	TRBD2	.	TGCGCCAGCAGCTTAGCGGGGCAAACCCTAGGCGAGCAGTACTTC	CASSLAGQTLGEQYF
TRBJ2-5	TRBV7-9	TRBD1	once	TGTGCCAGCAGTGCGACAGGGGGCTACGGAGAGACCCAGTACTTC	CASSATGGYGETQYF
TRBJ1-5	TRBV9	.	.	TGTGCCAGCAGCGTAGATCACAGTAGCAATCAGCCCCAGCATTTT	CASSVDHSSNQPQHF
TRBJ2-2	TRBV9	TRBD2	.	TGTGCCAGCAGCCTCAGAGTTAGCGGGGCGAACACCGGGGAGCTGTTTTTT	CASSLRVSGANTGELFF
TRBJ2-1	TRBV11-2	TRBD2	.	TGTGCCAGCAGCAAAGATACAGCGGGGGAAGGGGAGCAGTTCTTC	CASSKDTAGEGEQFF
TRBJ1-1	TRBV10-3	.	.	TGTGCCATCAGTGAACAGGCAGGGTTTGACACTGAAGCTTTCTTT	CAISEQAGFDTEAFF
TRBJ1-2	TRBV12-3/TRBV12-4	TRBD1	.	TGTGCCAGCAGTACGATCGACAGGGGTGGCTACACCTTC	CASSTIDRGGYTF
TRBJ1-2	TRBV19	.	.	TGTGCCAGTAGTACGTTAGGAGGCAGACACTATGGCTACACCTTC	CASSTLGGRHYGYTF
TRBJ1-2	TRBV27	.	.	TGTGCCACCAGCGGCGCAGGGTTCTTTGGCTACACCTTC	CATSGAGFFGYTF
TRBJ1-1	TRBV19	.	few	TGTGCCAGTAGTATGTCCAGATCGAACACTGAAGCTTTCTTT	CASSMSRSNTEAFF
TRBJ1-1	TRBV19	TRBD1	.	TGTGCCAGTAGTATCGAACAGGGGACTGAAGCTTTCTTT	CASSIEQGTEAFF
TRBJ2-1	TRBV6-5	TRBD2	.	TGTGCCAGCAAAATAGCGGGGGTCCCCAATGAGCAGTTCTTC	CASKIAGVPNEQFF